This T cell receptor (beta chain) was found in a study of shared clonotypes between healthy human individuals. General study points: Non-shared clonotypes had lower generation probabilities than clonotypes shared by all four sorted-subset donors. Among donors, the sharing of clonotypes was expected to be influenced by sequencing depth.

Notes on this clone: Its target is unknown.

Per germline, CDR1 SGHDN and CDR2 FVKESK. The CDR3 has 15 residues. V lost 0 bases and J lost 7, with 10 bases in between. The method was immunoSEQ multiplex PCR; TCRdb's version includes in-frame clones alone and lacks a portion of them. The repertoire holds a few hundred thousand clones, with around 67% as singletons. This receptor was taken from a man aged 25 to 45 in good health. What was sequenced was memory CD4+ T cells sorted from blood. Subset defined: CD45RA-negative fraction. The chain carries TRBV14 and TRBJ1-6; no definite D call. Here the CDR3 DNA reads TGTGCCAGCAGCCAAGATGTAGGAAGGAATTCACCCCTCCACTTT. Its translation is CASSQDVGRNSPLHF.